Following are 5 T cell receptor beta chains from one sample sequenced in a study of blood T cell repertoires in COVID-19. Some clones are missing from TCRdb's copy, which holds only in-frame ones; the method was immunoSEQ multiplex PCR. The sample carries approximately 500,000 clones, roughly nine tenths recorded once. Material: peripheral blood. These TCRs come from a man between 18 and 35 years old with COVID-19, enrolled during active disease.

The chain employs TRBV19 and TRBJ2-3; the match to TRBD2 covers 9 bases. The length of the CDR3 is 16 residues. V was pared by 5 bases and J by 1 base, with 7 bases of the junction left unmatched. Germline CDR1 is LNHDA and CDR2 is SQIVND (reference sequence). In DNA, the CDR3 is TGTGCCAGTAGTTCACTAGCGGGTGGGGGCACAGATACGCAGTATTTT. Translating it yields CASSSLAGGGTDTQYF.

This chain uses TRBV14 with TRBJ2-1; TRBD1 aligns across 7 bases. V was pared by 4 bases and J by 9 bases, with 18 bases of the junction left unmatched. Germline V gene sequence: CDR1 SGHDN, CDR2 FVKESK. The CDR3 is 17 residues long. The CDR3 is CASSPSEGQASRGEQFF. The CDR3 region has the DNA TGTGCCAGCAGCCCCTCGGAAGGACAGGCGTCTCGGGGTGAGCAGTTCTTC.

CDR3 nucleotide sequence: TGTGCCAGCAGCTTGTGGATCCAGGGCCCCATAATGAACACTGAAGCTTTCTTT. It is translated as CASSLWIQGPIMNTEAFF. The chain uses TRBV5-5 and TRBJ1-1; TRBD1 might be the D (5 bases). The V gene lost 1 base and the J gene lost 0 bases, with 19 bases spanning the gap. Germline loops: CDR1 SGHKS, CDR2 YYEKEE (reference sequence). This CDR3 comprises 18 residues.

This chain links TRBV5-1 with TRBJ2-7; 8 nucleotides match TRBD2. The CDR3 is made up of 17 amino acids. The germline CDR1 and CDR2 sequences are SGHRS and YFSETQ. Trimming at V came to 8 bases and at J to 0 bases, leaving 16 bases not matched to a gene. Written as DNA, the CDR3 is TGCGCCAGGCCCGAAGGGCGGGAGGTTGGTGGCTCCTACGAGCAGTACTTC. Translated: CARPEGREVGGSYEQYF.

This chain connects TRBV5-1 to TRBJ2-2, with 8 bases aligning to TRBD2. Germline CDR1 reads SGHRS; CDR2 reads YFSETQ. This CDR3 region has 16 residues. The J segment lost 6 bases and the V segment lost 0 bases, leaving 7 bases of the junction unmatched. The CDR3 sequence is CASSLEAGGGAGELFF. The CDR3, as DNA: TGCGCCAGCAGCTTGGAGGCGGGAGGAGGGGCCGGGGAGCTGTTTTTT.